This passage covers 13 T cell receptor beta chains from one sample sequenced in a study of T-cell memory formation after mild COVID-19. A single record per CDR3 protein comes from TCRdb applying MiXCR to the 5' RACE reads. Of hundreds of thousands of distinct CDR3 sequences listed, over 15% were seen once; the top ten hold about a fifth. Input material: PBMCs or a T cell subset sorted from them (not recorded which). Receptors were obtained from a man between 18 and 35 years old who had mild COVID-19 (a few samples of this study predate the infection). Cell type and time point are not known.

The table lists this clonotype with a few counts. This sequence joins TRBV7-9 and TRBJ2-1; D is unclear. Trimming shortened V by 0 bases and J by 9 bases, and 9 bases separated the two germline ends. The CDR3 runs 13 residues. Looked up from germline, CDR1 is SEHNR and CDR2 is FQNEAQ (reference sequence). The DNA of the CDR3 is TGTGCCAGCAGCTTAGCGGGGAACGGTGAGCAGTTCTTC. Its protein is CASSLAGNGEQFF.

V usage is TRBV18 and J usage is TRBJ1-6; D is unclear. From germline, CDR1 is KGHSH and CDR2 LQKENI. The CDR3 has 14 residues. Between the trimmed V and J ends, which lost 5 bases and 7 bases, there was a span of 12 bases. The CDR3 loop is CASSSGPINSPLHF. In nucleotides, the CDR3 is TGTGCCAGCTCATCTGGACCGATCAATTCACCCCTCCACTTT.

The chain combines TRBV5-1 with TRBJ2-5; D assignment may be TRBD1 or TRBD2 (6 bases each). Per the germline V gene, CDR1 is SGHRS and CDR2 is YFSETQ. Trimming took 6 bases from V and 4 from J, leaving 16 bases between them. This CDR3 contains 14 residues. The CDR3 coding sequence is TGCGCCAGCACCGGGACCTCGGGGGCAGAGACCCAGTACTTC. Translating gives CASTGTSGAETQYF.

The rearrangement joins TRBV7-2 to TRBJ2-3; no definite D call. Germline V gene data show CDR1 as SGHTA and CDR2 as FQGNSA. This CDR3 has 16 amino acids. The V and J ends lost 5 bases and 0 bases respectively, with 15 bases between them. The CDR3 nucleotides are TGTGCCAGCAGCCTCCTTGCGCTGGCTAGCACAGATACGCAGTATTTT. Protein product: CASSLLALASTDTQYF. Combining the CDR3 with reference TRBV7-2 and TRBJ2-3 gives the whole variable domain GAGVSQSPSNKVTEKGKDVELRCDPISGHTALYWYRQSLGQGLEFLIYFQGNSAPDKSGLPSDRFSAERTGGSVSTLTIQRTQQEDSAVYLCASSLLALASTDTQYFGPGTRLTVL.

The chain recombines TRBV5-1 with TRBJ1-1; tentatively, D is TRBD1 (6 bases). From germline, CDR1 is SGHRS and CDR2 YFSETQ. The CDR3 length is 13 residues. V was trimmed by 1 base and J by 7 bases, leaving 11 bases between them. The CDR3 here is CASSLSGAIEAFF. Written as DNA, the CDR3 is TGCGCCAGCAGCTTGTCGGGGGCGATTGAAGCTTTCTTT.

This clonotype has only a few counts. This chain uses TRBV7-9 with TRBJ2-5; TRBD2 matches 9 bases. Germline V gene lookup returns CDR1 SEHNR and CDR2 FQNEAQ (reference sequence). The CDR3 runs to 18 residues. The J segment lost 0 bases and the V segment lost 0 bases, leaving 8 bases of the junction unmatched. In nucleotides, the CDR3 is TGTGCCAGCAGCTTAGCGTCTCTAGCGGGGTATTACCAAGAGACCCAGTACTTC. Amino acid sequence: CASSLASLAGYYQETQYF.

Regarding this clonotype: This may come from a read error, since a much larger clone is one base off. V is TRBV7-8 and J is TRBJ2-5; D remains ambiguous. CDR1 SGHVS and CDR2 FQNEAQ come from the germline V gene. There are 14 residues in the CDR3. The ends were cut back, 5 bases at V and 4 bases at J, with 14 bases in the middle. DNA for the CDR3: TGTGCCAGCAGCCAAAGGTTAGTCGGAGAGACCCAGTACTTC. This encodes CASSQRLVGETQYF.

This clonotype was detected a few times. The chain is built from TRBV20-1 and TRBJ1-5, with no clear D. The CDR3 runs to 16 residues. CDR1 is DFQATT, CDR2 SNEGSKA, per germline (reference sequence). V was clipped by 0 bases and J by 2 bases, with 14 bases between them. The CDR3 loop is CSARDLRSFGNQPQHF. CDR3 bases: TGCAGTGCTAGAGATCTACGCTCGTTCGGCAATCAGCCCCAGCATTTT.

J is TRBJ1-5 and V is TRBV20-1, with a tentative D call TRBD1 (6 bases). Germline CDR1 and CDR2: DFQATT and SNEGSKA (reference sequence). V gave up 4 bases and J gave up 6 bases, with 13 bases separating them. This CDR3 is 13 amino acids long. DNA for the CDR3: TGCAGTGCTACCCTCGGGGGCGGTCAGCCCCAGCATTTT. Translating it yields CSATLGGGQPQHF.

This clonotype was observed a few times. This chain uses TRBV12-3 or TRBV12-4 with TRBJ1-6; tentatively, D is TRBD1 (5 bases). The CDR3 consists of 15 residues. The V and J ends lost 3 bases and 9 bases respectively, with 15 bases between them. This CDR3 reads CASSFRGSKSSPLHF. The CDR3 DNA reads as TGTGCCAGCAGTTTTCGGGGGTCTAAGAGTTCACCCCTCCACTTT.

The gene calls are TRBV4-3 and TRBJ1-2; 7 positions agree with TRBD1. The length of the CDR3 is 14 residues. V lost 4 bases to trimming and J lost 2 bases; unmatched junction nucleotides: 4. The germline CDR1 and CDR2 sequences are LGHNA and YSLEER. The CDR3 nucleotides read TGCGCCAGCAGCCGCGGGGACAGAAACTATGGCTACACCTTC. Translated: CASSRGDRNYGYTF.

The rearrangement joins TRBV10-3 to TRBJ1-5; possibly TRBD1 for D (5 bases). Germline loops: CDR1 ENHRY, CDR2 SYGVKD. The CDR3 contains 14 residues. V was shortened by 5 bases and J by 4 bases, with 12 bases between the two germline ends. CDR3 loop: CAISNRDPNQPQHF. The CDR3 DNA reads TGTGCCATCAGTAACCGGGACCCAAATCAGCCCCAGCATTTT.

The chain is built from TRBV4-3 and TRBJ1-4; D remains unclear. Per germline, CDR1 LGHNA and CDR2 YSLEER. The CDR3 loop spans 16 amino acids. With 0 bases removed from V and 6 bases from J, the gap between germline ends came to 14 bases. Written as DNA, the CDR3 is TGCGCCAGCAGCCAAGATTCCGCGAGGGCGGATGAAAAACTGTTTTTT. Protein sequence: CASSQDSARADEKLFF.